This T cell receptor (beta chain) was retrieved from a study of blood T cell repertoires in COVID-19. Study-level information: Samples representing acute and convalescent COVID-19 were sourced from the United States, Italy and Spain.

Original data processing: Reference gene primer amplification gave nucleated cell count estimates. This table comes from immunoSEQ multiplex PCR, and its TCRdb copy is limited to in-frame clones, with some not included. D and trimming were read from the DNA, whereas the V and J calls and clone size are those reported in that table. The repertoire consists of a few hundred thousand clones, with approximately 91% occurring once and the leading ten covering roughly 8%. Individuals aged roughly 18 to 90 years were recruited from fewer than 25 US areas. There are 15 residues in the CDR3. CDR1 and CDR2 (germline): MNHEY, SVGAGI. After removal of 5 bases from V and 0 bases from J, the junction contained 7 bases not matched to a gene.

V usage is TRBV6-5 and J usage is TRBJ2-7, with 7 bases fitting TRBD1. Sequenced input: PBMCs or T cells enriched from blood (not recorded which). This receptor was obtained from a woman aged 55-69 years who had recovered from COVID-19. In nucleotides, the CDR3 is TGTGCCAGCAGTCCATACCGGGACAGCTCCTACGAGCAGTACTTC. Translating gives CASSPYRDSSYEQYF.